This entry is about one T cell receptor (beta chain). Its matching antigen is unknown. Expressed TCRB transcripts were sequenced because the entire RNA isolate underwent reverse transcription. An average of around 3.4 million reads was obtained for naive, central memory and regulatory T cell samples. Profiling relied on immunoSEQ multiplex PCR, and the TCRdb table lists in-frame clones only, not all of them. The repertoire holds 150,000 to 190,000 clones, with about 9.3% as singletons. Researchers reported sorting CD4+ naive, central memory, regulatory and stem cell-like memory cells via CD45RO/CCR7/CD25/CD127/CD95/CD27. The sample comes from a study of beta chain features in type 1 diabetes. Findings of the study overall: Type 1 diabetes patients had moderately but significantly shorter TCRB CDR3s in all four CD4+ subsets. Sampled from patients, naive, central memory and Treg TCRB repertoires appeared more similar than those sampled from healthy donors.

Trimming removed 0 bases at V and 6 bases at J, with 11 bases between. The germline V gene has CDR1 SEHNR and CDR2 FQNEAQ (reference sequence). This CDR3 region has 14 residues. The V gene is TRBV7-9, the J gene TRBJ1-1; tentatively, D is TRBD1 (5 bases). The sequence was obtained from a man aged 30-40 years with type 1 diabetes. Specimen: central memory CD4+ T cells from blood. The CDR3 DNA is TGTGCCAGCAGCTTAGCCGGCGGGACGCCTGAAGCTTTCTTT. The encoded protein is CASSLAGGTPEAFF.